This T cell receptor (beta chain) is from a study of blood T cell repertoires in COVID-19 (TCRdb year 2020). Study-wide context: Samples from collaborators originated in the United States, Italy and Spain and spanned both the acute and convalescent phases of COVID-19. The repertoires were made available in a free public database intended to serve as a resource for research on the immune response to SARS-CoV-2. Subjects who had been exposed to COVID-19, were actively infected with it, or had recovered from it provided the deeply sampled blood TCRbeta repertoires that made up the dataset. The material from the prospective study consisted of cDNA or gDNA derived from T cells, B-cell-depleted T cells, or PBMCs. Where available, HLA class I and class II types were obtained from metadata supplied by the sample provider rather than from assay-based typing. Nearly every sample came with metadata listing a de-identified subject ID, COVID-19 status, age in years and sex. Samples came from the ongoing ImmuneRACE study (first 160 participants) plus 1,254 subjects from 6 global collaborators. The paper's findings and limits, for the study overall: The amount of clinical and demographic metadata varied by source and participant and was provided uncurated.

TCRbeta CDR3 regions were amplified from genomic DNA using the immunoSEQ Assay, a bias-controlled multiplex PCR. The source study handled its data this way. The number of nucleated cells in each sample was estimated by amplification of reference gene primers within the assay. To quantify the absolute abundance of each unique TCRbeta CDR3 rearrangement, sequence reads were collapsed and filtered. For each sample, productive Simpson clonality was calculated by taking the square root of Simpson's diversity index across productive rearrangements. TCRdb limited this immuneACCESS table to in-frame rearrangements with V and J called. A share of clones is missing; checked studies link under half to unresolved V genes, and the rest is unexplained. V and J calls and clone size are given by that table; D and trimming were obtained from the DNA. Counted in this sample were around 200,000 clones; roughly nine tenths of them appeared once. The top ten constitute around 1.1% of the sample.

Each collaborating institution followed its own protocols to collect whole blood in K2EDTA tubes. For TCRbeta analysis, collaborator samples were shipped as frozen whole blood, as isolated PBMCs, or as DNA extracted from either sample type. CDR1 and CDR2, per the germline V gene, are KGHSH and LQKENI. Trimming costs V 0 bases and J 1 base, and their ends lie 9 bases apart. The CDR3 starts with the cysteine, ends with the phenylalanine, and has 16 residues. The kept DNA is CDR3 alone, 48 bases in frame from the first base. Comment on this clone: Its antigen is currently not known. Base qualities are not at hand, and no much larger clone is one base apart.

The material sequenced was peripheral blood. The TCR was taken from a man between 25 and 39 years old with acute or convalescent COVID-19. The chain couples TRBV18 to TRBJ2-2; too little of a D gene remains to name it. The DNA reads as follows: TGTGCCAGCTCACCACCGTCTGTCGGGAACACCGGGGAGCTGTTTTTT. It encodes CASSPPSVGNTGELFF.